One and the same sample provided the 18 T cell receptor beta chains below, sequenced in a study of blood T cell repertoires in COVID-19. Clones were sequenced by immunoSEQ multiplex PCR, and TCRdb holds only the in-frame ones, with some missing. The data contain about 190,000 clones, around nine tenths of them singletons. The source material was peripheral blood. Every receptor here comes from a man aged 40-55 years with active or convalescent COVID-19.

V gene TRBV7-9 combines with J gene TRBJ2-2; D gene ambiguous. V lost 5 bases and J 6 bases, leaving 10 bases between the germline ends. CDR1 and CDR2 (germline): SEHNR, FQNEAQ (reference sequence). This CDR3 region has 13 residues. The CDR3 DNA follows: TGTGCCAGCAGCCAAAGCGTCTCCGGGGAGCTGTTTTTT. Translating gives CASSQSVSGELFF.

This chain connects TRBV7-9 to TRBJ2-1; D remains ambiguous. The CDR3 is 17 amino acids. Trimming shortened V by 5 bases and J by 0 bases, and 17 bases separated the two germline ends. Germline V gene lookup returns CDR1 SEHNR and CDR2 FQNEAQ (reference sequence). In nucleotides, the CDR3 is TGTGCCAGCAGCCGAAATCCTCGGCCTAGCTCCTACAATGAGCAGTTCTTC. Translation gives CASSRNPRPSSYNEQFF.

This sequence joins TRBV5-1 and TRBJ2-3; 8 nucleotides align to TRBD2. Germline CDR1 is SGHRS and CDR2 is YFSETQ. Trimming at V came to 10 bases and at J to 6 bases, leaving 28 bases not matched to a gene. This CDR3 spans 19 amino acids. The CDR3 sequence is CASKLGTPERGPLADTQYF. Here the CDR3 DNA reads TGCGCCTCCAAGTTGGGGACACCCGAGCGGGGGCCTCTTGCGGATACGCAGTATTTT.

The rearrangement joins TRBV9 to TRBJ2-7; TRBD1 matches 11 bases. This CDR3 contains 14 residues. Germline V lookup: CDR1 SGDLS, CDR2 YYNGEE. V dropped 0 bases and J dropped 9; count of bases not matched to a gene: 5. In DNA, the CDR3 is TGTGCCAGCAGCGTAGGGACAGGGGGCCCCGGGCAGTACTTC. As protein: CASSVGTGGPGQYF.

The CDR3 sequence: CSVVSGAYQPQHF. CDR3 sequence (DNA): TGCAGCGTTGTATCAGGGGCCTATCAGCCCCAGCATTTT. V is TRBV29-1 and J is TRBJ1-5, with D perhaps matching TRBD1 (6 bases). Germline lookup yields CDR1 SQVTM and CDR2 ANQGSEA. The CDR3 totals 13 residues. The V end was cut by 4 bases, the J end by 5 bases, with 12 bases between.

The chain is built from TRBV5-4 and TRBJ1-2, with 7 bases aligning to TRBD1. The CDR3 has 15 residues. Germline V lookup: CDR1 SGHNT, CDR2 YYREEE (reference sequence). V was clipped by 3 bases and J by 1 base; unmatched bases: 6. CDR3 bases: TGTGCCAGCAGCTCGGGACAGACAGTTAACTATGGCTACACCTTC. Its translation is CASSSGQTVNYGYTF. Together with reference TRBV5-4 and TRBJ1-2, the CDR3 gives the full variable domain: ETGVTQSPTHLIKTRGQQVTLRCSSQSGHNTVSWYQQALGQGPQFIFQYYREEENGRGNFPPRFSGLQFPNYSSELNVNALELDDSALYLCASSSGQTVNYGYTFGSGTRLTVV.

This sequence joins TRBV12-3 or TRBV12-4 and TRBJ1-2, with 7 bases matching TRBD1. V dropped 5 bases and J dropped 0; count of bases not matched to a gene: 0. This CDR3 comprises 13 residues. The CDR3 loop reads CASSGTANYGYTF. For the CDR3, the DNA is TGTGCCAGCAGTGGGACAGCTAACTATGGCTACACCTTC.

The genes are TRBV7-6 and TRBJ2-7, with 11 bases fitting TRBD1. CDR1 and CDR2 from the germline V gene are SGHVS and FNYEAQ. CDR3 size: 15 residues. V dropped 0 bases and J dropped 6; count of bases not matched to a gene: 4. The CDR3 loop reads CASSLATGQGVEQYF. DNA of the CDR3: TGTGCCAGCAGCTTAGCGACGGGACAGGGGGTCGAGCAGTACTTC.

In this sample, this clone turned up once. V and J are TRBV21-1 and TRBJ2-7; the table gives TRBD1 as D, unverified against the DNA. TRBV21-1 is tagged as a pseudogene. This CDR3 is built from 13 residues. CDR3 sequence (DNA): TGTGCCAGCCTAGGACAGGGAAGCAACGAGCAGTACTTC. Encoded protein: CASLGQGSNEQYF.

V usage is TRBV19 and J usage is TRBJ1-1; 9 bases fit TRBD1. The germline gives CDR1 LNHDA, CDR2 SQIVND (reference sequence). Unmatched junction bases numbered 6, after V lost 4 bases and J lost 0 bases. The CDR3 is 16 amino acids. The CDR3 protein is CASSTGTGRLNTEAFF. The CDR3 nucleotides read TGTGCCAGTAGTACGGGGACAGGGCGTTTGAACACTGAAGCTTTCTTT.

The gene calls are TRBV5-4 and TRBJ2-6, with 10 bases identical to TRBD1. V was clipped by 4 bases and J by 4 bases; unmatched bases: 5. The germline V gene has CDR1 SGHNT and CDR2 YYREEE (reference sequence). The CDR3 has 16 amino acids. In DNA form, the CDR3 reads TGTGCCAGCAGCCGACAGGGGGCTACCGGGGCCAACGTCCTGACTTTC. Its translation is CASSRQGATGANVLTF. The full variable domain, with the rest looked up from reference TRBV5-4 and TRBJ2-6, is ETGVTQSPTHLIKTRGQQVTLRCSSQSGHNTVSWYQQALGQGPQFIFQYYREEENGRGNFPPRFSGLQFPNYSSELNVNALELDDSALYLCASSRQGATGANVLTFGAGSRLTVL.

This clone was seen only a few times. CDR3: CASSISGTGFSNQPQHF. The CDR3 DNA sequence: TGTGCCAGTAGTATATCCGGGACAGGCTTTAGCAATCAGCCCCAGCATTTT. J is TRBJ1-5 and V is TRBV19, with 8 bases identical to TRBD1. Germline CDR1 LNHDA, CDR2 SQIVND (reference sequence). The CDR3 is 17 residues long. V lost 2 bases, J lost 0 bases, and 6 bases stayed unmatched.

This sequence joins TRBV12-5 and TRBJ2-7; D remains ambiguous. V was shortened by 2 bases and J by 3 bases, with 8 bases between the two germline ends. Germline V gene data show CDR1 as LGHNT and CDR2 as FRNRAP. This CDR3 comprises 13 residues. CDR3 in amino acids: CASGLTPGYEQYF. For the CDR3, the DNA is TGTGCTAGTGGTTTGACCCCAGGCTACGAGCAGTACTTC. The whole variable domain, filled in from reference TRBV12-5 and TRBJ2-7, reads DARVTQTPRHKVTEMGQEVTMRCQPILGHNTVFWYRQTMMQGLELLAYFRNRAPLDDSGMPKDRFSAEMPDATLATLKIQPSEPRDSAVYFCASGLTPGYEQYFGPGTRLTVT.

The V and J genes are TRBV5-8 and TRBJ2-2; TRBD2 agrees at 9 bases. V shed 6 bases and J 3 bases; nucleotides not matched to a gene: 15. This CDR3 is 18 amino acids long. Looked up from germline, CDR1 is SGHTS and CDR2 is YDEGEE. The CDR3 region has the DNA TGTGCCAGCAACTCTGGACTAGCGACCTCTATCCACACCGGGGAGCTGTTTTTT. Amino acid sequence: CASNSGLATSIHTGELFF.

The chain carries TRBV3-1 (or the pseudogene TRBV3-2) and TRBJ1-4; 9 positions agree with TRBD1. Germline CDR1 is LGHDT and CDR2 is YNNKEL (reference sequence). V shed 1 base, J shed 7 bases, and the junction held 1 base outside the gene matches. The CDR3 runs 14 residues. CDR3 in amino acids: CASSQGQGVEKLFF. The CDR3 DNA sequence: TGTGCCAGCAGCCAAGGACAGGGGGTTGAAAAACTGTTTTTT.

The chain employs TRBV19 and TRBJ2-7, with 7 bases aligning to TRBD1. Unmatched junction bases numbered 5, after V lost 6 bases and J lost 0 bases. Per the germline V gene, CDR1 is LNHDA and CDR2 is SQIVND (reference sequence). The CDR3 contains 14 residues. DNA for the CDR3: TGTGCCAGTAGCGGACAGGAAAGCTCCTACGAGCAGTACTTC. This sequence encodes CASSGQESSYEQYF. Combining the CDR3 with reference TRBV19 and TRBJ2-7 gives the whole variable domain DGGITQSPKYLFRKEGQNVTLSCEQNLNHDAMYWYRQDPGQGLRLIYYSQIVNDFQKGDIAEGYSVSREKKESFPLTVTSAQKNPTAFYLCASSGQESSYEQYFGPGTRLTVT.

The CDR3 DNA reads as TGCGCCAGCAGCCAACATTTTCAGGACAGGGGGCACCAAGAGACCCAGTACTTC. Its translation is CASSQHFQDRGHQETQYF. The V gene is TRBV4-1, the J gene TRBJ2-5; TRBD1 aligns across 11 bases. The CDR3 is made up of 18 amino acids. Germline-derived CDR1 and CDR2 are MGHRA and YSYEKL. V was pared by 2 bases and J by 0 bases, with 8 bases of the junction left unmatched.

The chain carries TRBV12-5 and TRBJ1-1; 9 bases align to TRBD1. The V gene end was trimmed by 7 bases and the J gene end by 0 bases; junction bases not matched to a gene: 18. The CDR3 contains 19 residues. CDR1 is LGHNT, CDR2 FRNRAP, per germline. The CDR3 loop reads CASVMVIQADRGMNTEAFF. Here the CDR3 DNA reads TGTGCTAGTGTAATGGTTATTCAAGCGGACAGGGGCATGAACACTGAAGCTTTCTTT. The whole variable domain, filled in from reference TRBV12-5 and TRBJ1-1, reads DARVTQTPRHKVTEMGQEVTMRCQPILGHNTVFWYRQTMMQGLELLAYFRNRAPLDDSGMPKDRFSAEMPDATLATLKIQPSEPRDSAVYFCASVMVIQADRGMNTEAFFGQGTRLTVV.